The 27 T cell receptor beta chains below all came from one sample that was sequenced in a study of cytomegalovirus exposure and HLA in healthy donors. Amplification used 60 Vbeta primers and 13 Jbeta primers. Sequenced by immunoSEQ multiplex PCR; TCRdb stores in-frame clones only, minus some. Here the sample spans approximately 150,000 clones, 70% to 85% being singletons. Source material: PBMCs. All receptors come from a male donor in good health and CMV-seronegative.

The CDR3, as DNA: TGTGCCAGCAGCTCCTCCAGCGGGAGGAGCTCCTACGAGCAGTACTTC. Its protein product is CASSSSSGRSSYEQYF. This sequence joins TRBV7-9 and TRBJ2-5; 9 nucleotides line up with TRBD2. The J call may not be correct, given that the DNA end is closer to TRBJ2-7. CDR1 SEHNR and CDR2 FQNEAQ come from the germline V gene (reference sequence). The CDR3 runs 16 residues.

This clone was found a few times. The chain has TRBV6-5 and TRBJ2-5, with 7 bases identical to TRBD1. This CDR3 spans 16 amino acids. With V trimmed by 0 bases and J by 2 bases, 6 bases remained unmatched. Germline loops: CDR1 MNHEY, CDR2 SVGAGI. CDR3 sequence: CASSYSTVQGQETQYF. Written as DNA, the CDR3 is TGTGCCAGCAGTTACTCGACTGTACAGGGGCAAGAGACCCAGTACTTC.

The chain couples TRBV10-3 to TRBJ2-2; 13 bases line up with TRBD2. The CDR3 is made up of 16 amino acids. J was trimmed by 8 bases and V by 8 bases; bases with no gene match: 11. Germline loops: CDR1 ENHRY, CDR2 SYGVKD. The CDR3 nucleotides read TGTGCCATCCCTACTTCCGGGACTAGCGGGATAGGGGAGCTGTTTTTT. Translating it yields CAIPTSGTSGIGELFF.

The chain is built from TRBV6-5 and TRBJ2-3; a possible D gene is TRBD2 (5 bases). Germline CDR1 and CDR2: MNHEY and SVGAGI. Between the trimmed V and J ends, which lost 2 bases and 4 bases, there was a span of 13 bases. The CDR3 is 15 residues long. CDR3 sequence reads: CASSYGSGKADTQYF. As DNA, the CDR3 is TGTGCCAGCAGTTACGGGTCCGGGAAGGCAGATACGCAGTATTTT.

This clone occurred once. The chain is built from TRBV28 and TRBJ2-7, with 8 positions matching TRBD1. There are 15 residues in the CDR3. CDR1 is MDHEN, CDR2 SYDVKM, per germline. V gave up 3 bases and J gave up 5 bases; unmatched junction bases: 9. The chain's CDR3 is CASSFGAGGQNEQYF. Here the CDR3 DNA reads TGTGCCAGCAGTTTTGGAGCAGGGGGCCAAAACGAGCAGTACTTC.

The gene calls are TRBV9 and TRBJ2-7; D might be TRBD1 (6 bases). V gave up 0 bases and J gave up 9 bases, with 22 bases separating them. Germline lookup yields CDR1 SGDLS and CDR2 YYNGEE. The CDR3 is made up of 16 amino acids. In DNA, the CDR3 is TGTGCCAGCAGCGTAGGTCCAGGGGCGAGCCCTTGGGGGCAGTACTTC. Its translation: CASSVGPGASPWGQYF.

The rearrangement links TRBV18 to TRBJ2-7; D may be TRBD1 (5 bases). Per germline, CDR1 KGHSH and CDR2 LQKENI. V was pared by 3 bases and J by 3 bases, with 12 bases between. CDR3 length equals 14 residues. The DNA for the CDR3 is TGTGCCAGCTCACCTGGACACCCAGGCTACGAGCAGTACTTC. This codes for CASSPGHPGYEQYF.

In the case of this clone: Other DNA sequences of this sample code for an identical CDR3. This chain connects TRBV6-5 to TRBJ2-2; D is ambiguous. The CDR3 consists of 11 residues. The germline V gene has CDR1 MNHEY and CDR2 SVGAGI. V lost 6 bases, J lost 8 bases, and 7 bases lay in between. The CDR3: CASSSTGELFF. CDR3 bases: TGTGCCAGCAGCTCAACAGGGGAGCTGTTTTTT.

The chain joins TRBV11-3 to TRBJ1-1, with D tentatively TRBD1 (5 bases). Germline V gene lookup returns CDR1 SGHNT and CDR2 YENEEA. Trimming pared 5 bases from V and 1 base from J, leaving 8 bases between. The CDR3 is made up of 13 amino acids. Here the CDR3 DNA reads TGTGCCAGCAGCATTGACAGGAACACTGAAGCTTTCTTT. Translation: CASSIDRNTEAFF.

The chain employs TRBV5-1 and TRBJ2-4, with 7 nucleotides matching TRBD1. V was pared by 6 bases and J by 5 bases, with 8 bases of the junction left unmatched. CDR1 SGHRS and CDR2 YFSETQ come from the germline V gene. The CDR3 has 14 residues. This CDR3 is CASTKDRPENIQYF. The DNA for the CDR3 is TGCGCCAGCACCAAGGACAGGCCTGAAAACATTCAGTACTTC.

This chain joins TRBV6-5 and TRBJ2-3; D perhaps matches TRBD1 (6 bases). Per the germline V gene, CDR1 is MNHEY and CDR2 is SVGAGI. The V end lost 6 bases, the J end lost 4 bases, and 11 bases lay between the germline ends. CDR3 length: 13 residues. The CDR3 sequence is CASRTSGADTQYF. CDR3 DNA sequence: TGTGCCAGCAGAACTTCAGGGGCAGATACGCAGTATTTT.

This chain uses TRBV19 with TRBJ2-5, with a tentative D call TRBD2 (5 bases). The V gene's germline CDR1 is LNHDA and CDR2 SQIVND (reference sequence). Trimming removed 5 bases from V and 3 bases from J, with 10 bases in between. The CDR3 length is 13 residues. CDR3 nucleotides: TGTGCCAGTAGTGACGGGATCAAAGAGACCCAGTACTTC. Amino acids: CASSDGIKETQYF.

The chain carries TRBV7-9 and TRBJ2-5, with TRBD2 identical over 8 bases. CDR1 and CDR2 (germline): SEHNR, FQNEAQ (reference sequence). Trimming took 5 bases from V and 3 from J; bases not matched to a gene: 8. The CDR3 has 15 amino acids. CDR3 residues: CASSARGVQKETQYF. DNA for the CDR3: TGTGCCAGCAGCGCGCGGGGGGTCCAAAAAGAGACCCAGTACTTC.

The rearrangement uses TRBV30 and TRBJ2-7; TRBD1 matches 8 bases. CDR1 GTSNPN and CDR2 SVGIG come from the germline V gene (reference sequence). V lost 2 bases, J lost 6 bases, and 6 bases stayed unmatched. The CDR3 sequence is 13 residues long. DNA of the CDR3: TGTGCCTGGAGTCCCACAGGGGGTAGCGAGCAGTACTTC. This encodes CAWSPTGGSEQYF.

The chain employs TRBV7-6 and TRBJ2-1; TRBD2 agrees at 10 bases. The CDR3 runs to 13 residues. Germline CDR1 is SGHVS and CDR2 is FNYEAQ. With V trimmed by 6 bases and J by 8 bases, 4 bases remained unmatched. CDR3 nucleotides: TGTGCCAGCAGAGCGGGAGGGTTGGATGAGCAGTTCTTC. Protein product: CASRAGGLDEQFF.

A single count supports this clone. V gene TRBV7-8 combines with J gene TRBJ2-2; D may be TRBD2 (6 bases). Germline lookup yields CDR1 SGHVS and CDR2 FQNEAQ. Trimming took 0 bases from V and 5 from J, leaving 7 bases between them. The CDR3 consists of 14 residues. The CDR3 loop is CASSLAGLTGELFF. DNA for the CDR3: TGTGCCAGCAGCTTAGCGGGACTTACCGGGGAGCTGTTTTTT.

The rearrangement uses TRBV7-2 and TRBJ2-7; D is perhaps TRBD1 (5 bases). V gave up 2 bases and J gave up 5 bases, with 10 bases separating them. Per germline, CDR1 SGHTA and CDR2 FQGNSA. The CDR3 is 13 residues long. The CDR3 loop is CASSLRQIHEQYF. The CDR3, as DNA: TGTGCCAGCAGCTTACGACAGATCCACGAGCAGTACTTC.

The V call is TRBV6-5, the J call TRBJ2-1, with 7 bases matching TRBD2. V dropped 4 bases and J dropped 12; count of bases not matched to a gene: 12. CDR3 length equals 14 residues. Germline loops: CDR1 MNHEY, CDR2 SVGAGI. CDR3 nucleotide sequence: TGTGCCAGCAGTTGGACAACCGCGGGGGACGGGCAGTTCTTC. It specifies CASSWTTAGDGQFF.

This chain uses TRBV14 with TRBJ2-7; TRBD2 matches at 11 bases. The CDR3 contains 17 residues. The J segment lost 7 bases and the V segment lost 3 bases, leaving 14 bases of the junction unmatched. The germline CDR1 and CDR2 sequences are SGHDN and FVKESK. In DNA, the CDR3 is TGTGCCAGCAGCCATCCACGAACTAGCGGGAGACTAACGGAGCAGTACTTC. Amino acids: CASSHPRTSGRLTEQYF.

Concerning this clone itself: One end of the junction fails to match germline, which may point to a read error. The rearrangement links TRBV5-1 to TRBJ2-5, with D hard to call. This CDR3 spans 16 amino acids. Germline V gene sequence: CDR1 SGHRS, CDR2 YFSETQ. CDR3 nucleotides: TGCGCCAGCAGTTTGGGCATAGTAAAGAGGTATGAGACCCAGTACTTC. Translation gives CASSLGIVKRYETQYF.

The CDR3 DNA reads TGTGCCAGCGCCCTGACAGGGGGATCGGCTGAGCAGTTCTTC. This encodes CASALTGGSAEQFF. This chain links TRBV19 with TRBJ2-1; 9 bases are a match to TRBD1. V dropped 9 bases and J dropped 9; count of bases not matched to a gene: 12. The CDR3 consists of 14 residues. CDR1 LNHDA and CDR2 SQIVND come from the germline V gene (reference sequence).

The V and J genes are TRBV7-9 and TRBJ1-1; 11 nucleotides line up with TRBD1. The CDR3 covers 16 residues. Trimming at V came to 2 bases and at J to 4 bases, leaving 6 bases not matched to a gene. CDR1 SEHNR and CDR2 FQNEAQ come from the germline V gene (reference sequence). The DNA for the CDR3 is TGTGCCAGCAGCTTATCGGGGACAGGGGGGCGCACTGAAGCTTTCTTT. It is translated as CASSLSGTGGRTEAFF.

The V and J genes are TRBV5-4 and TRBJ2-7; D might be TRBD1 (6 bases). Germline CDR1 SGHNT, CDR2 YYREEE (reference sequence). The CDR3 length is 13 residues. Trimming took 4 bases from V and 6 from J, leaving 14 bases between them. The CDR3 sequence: CASSDSQGPEQYF. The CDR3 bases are TGTGCCAGCAGCGACTCACAGGGCCCCGAGCAGTACTTC. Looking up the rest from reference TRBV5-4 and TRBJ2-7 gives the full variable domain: ETGVTQSPTHLIKTRGQQVTLRCSSQSGHNTVSWYQQALGQGPQFIFQYYREEENGRGNFPPRFSGLQFPNYSSELNVNALELDDSALYLCASSDSQGPEQYFGPGTRLTVT.

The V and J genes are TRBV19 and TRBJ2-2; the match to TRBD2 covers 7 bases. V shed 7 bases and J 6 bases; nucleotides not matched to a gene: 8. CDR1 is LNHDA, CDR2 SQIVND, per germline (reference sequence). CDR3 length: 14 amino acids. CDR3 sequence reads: CASKRRESPGELFF. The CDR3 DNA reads TGTGCCAGTAAAAGGCGGGAGTCCCCCGGGGAGCTGTTTTTT.

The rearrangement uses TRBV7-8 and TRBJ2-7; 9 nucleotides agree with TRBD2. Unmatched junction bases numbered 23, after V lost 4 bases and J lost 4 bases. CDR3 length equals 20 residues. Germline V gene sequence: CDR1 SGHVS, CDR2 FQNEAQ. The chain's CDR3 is CASSSPQASGGLAQVYEQYF. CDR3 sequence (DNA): TGTGCCAGCAGCTCCCCCCAGGCGAGCGGGGGGCTCGCCCAAGTGTACGAGCAGTACTTC.

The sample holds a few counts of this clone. In DNA form, the CDR3 reads TGTGCCAGCAGCCCCGGGACTAGCGGGAGCAGGAGCACAGATACGCAGTATTTT. Its translation: CASSPGTSGSRSTDTQYF. The V gene is TRBV5-6, the J gene TRBJ2-3; TRBD2 matches 14 bases. Germline CDR1 and CDR2: SGHDT and YYEEEE. The CDR3 loop spans 18 amino acids. Trimming removed 4 bases from V and 0 bases from J; junction bases left unmatched: 7.

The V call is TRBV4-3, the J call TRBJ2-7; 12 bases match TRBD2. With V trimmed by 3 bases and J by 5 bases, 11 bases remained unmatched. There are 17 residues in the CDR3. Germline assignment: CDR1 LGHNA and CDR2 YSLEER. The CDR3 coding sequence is TGCGCCAGCAGCCAGGACCCTAGCGGGAGGGCCTTCCACGAGCAGTACTTC. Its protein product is CASSQDPSGRAFHEQYF.